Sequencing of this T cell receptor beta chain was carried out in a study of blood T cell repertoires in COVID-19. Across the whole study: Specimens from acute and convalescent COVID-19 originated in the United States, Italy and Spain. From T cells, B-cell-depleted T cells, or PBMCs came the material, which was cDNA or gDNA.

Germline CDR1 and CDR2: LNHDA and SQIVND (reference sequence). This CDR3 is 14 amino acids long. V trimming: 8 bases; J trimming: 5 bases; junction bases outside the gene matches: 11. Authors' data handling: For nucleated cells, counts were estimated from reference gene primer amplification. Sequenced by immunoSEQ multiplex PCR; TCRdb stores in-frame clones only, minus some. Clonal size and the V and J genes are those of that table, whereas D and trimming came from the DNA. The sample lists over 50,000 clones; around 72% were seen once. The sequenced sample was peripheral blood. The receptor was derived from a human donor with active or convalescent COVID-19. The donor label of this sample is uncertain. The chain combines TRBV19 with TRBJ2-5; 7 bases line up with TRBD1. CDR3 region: CASGRQGKWETQYF. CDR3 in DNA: TGTGCCAGTGGCAGACAGGGCAAGTGGGAGACCCAGTACTTC.